This TCR beta chain appears in the sequencing data of a study of T cells after yellow fever vaccination. Overall study results and limits: The booster saw the reappearance of most primary-vaccination clones (roughly 95% CD4, less than 90% CD8). Abundant clonotypes from the bulk population could have been carried over as contaminants into FACS-sorted repertoires.

In the case of this clonotype: Its antigen is still unknown.

In making TCR cDNA, 5'RACE template switching added a universal primer site and UMIs to it. TCRdb fed the 5' RACE reads into MiXCR, producing one record per CDR3 protein. The table records some 500,000 distinct CDR3 sequences, less than 15% of them present only once. The sample was PBMCs, taken on the day of the yellow fever booster vaccination. The clonotype comes from a young man who received the YFV17D yellow fever vaccine.

The CDR3 DNA sequence: TGTGCCAGCAGGGAGGGGCGGGGTATCCTCGAGCAGTACTTC. It translates to CASREGRGILEQYF. This chain joins TRBV7-2 and TRBJ2-7; D is possibly TRBD2 (6 bases). Germline V lookup: CDR1 SGHTA, CDR2 FQGNSA. V lost 6 bases and J lost 6, with 18 bases in between. The CDR3 totals 14 residues.